This section outlines one T cell receptor (beta chain) sequence together with its context. This sample was taken from a study of blood T cell repertoires in COVID-19. Overall study context: The United States, Italy and Spain provided the acute and convalescent COVID-19 samples. T cells, B-cell-depleted T cells, or PBMCs supplied cDNA or gDNA.

The CDR3 covers 16 residues. The germline V gene has CDR1 SGHVS and CDR2 FQNEAQ. Deletions cut 5 bases from V and 1 base from J, with 14 bases between. Authors' methods: Reference gene primer amplification gave nucleated cell count estimates. TCRdb's copy holds only in-frame clones and misses some; the assay was immunoSEQ multiplex PCR. The D gene and trimming were derived from the DNA, and the V and J assignments and clone size from that table. The table records about 210,000 clones, roughly four fifths of them present only once. Sequences were obtained from peripheral blood. V usage is TRBV7-8 and J usage is TRBJ2-2; the D is unclear. This receptor was taken from a woman aged 40 to 50 with acute or convalescent COVID-19. The CDR3 sequence: CASSPTGRQNTGELFF. The CDR3 DNA sequence: TGTGCCAGCAGCCCCACTGGGCGACAGAACACCGGGGAGCTGTTTTTT.